The sequence of this T cell receptor beta chain was determined in a study of cytomegalovirus exposure and HLA in healthy donors. Study information: An early data release held tens of millions of unique TCRs from HLA-typed donors.

The CDR3 has 12 amino acids. Trimming took off 7 bases at V and 5 bases at J, with 11 bases between the two ends. Germline V gene data show CDR1 as MDHEN and CDR2 as SYDVKM. In the PCR, 60 Vbeta and 13 Jbeta primers were used. In the study's own analysis: As a later analysis found, there were tens of millions of unique TCR beta chains, of which roughly 11 million were shared. Here immunoSEQ multiplex PCR was the method, and the copy in TCRdb shows in-frame clones only, minus some. That table supplies the V and J calls and clone size; D and trimming were determined from the DNA. The table has a few hundred thousand clones, approximately 78% seen once.

The receptor's source is a man younger than 45 in good health and CMV-seronegative. Sample: PBMCs. The V and J genes are TRBV28 and TRBJ1-1; D is perhaps TRBD1 (5 bases). The CDR3 spells CASTGGETEAFF. The CDR3 DNA reads as TGTGCCAGCACCGGGGGAGAGACTGAAGCTTTCTTT.